Given below is one TCR beta chain in context. V gave up 6 bases and J gave up 3 bases, with 6 bases separating them. The CDR3 totals 12 residues. Germline V lookup: CDR1 MNHEY, CDR2 SVGAGI. Primers for the PCR totalled 60 Vbeta and 13 Jbeta. Data came from immunoSEQ multiplex PCR; TCRdb stores just in-frame clones and leaves some out. The sample comprises about 210,000 clones, over 80% of which are singletons, and approximately 6.5% rests with the top ten. The sample is drawn from a study of cytomegalovirus exposure and HLA in healthy donors. This receptor was identified in a man aged 35 to 55 in good health and CMV-seropositive. The rearrangement joins TRBV6-5 to TRBJ2-1, with D unresolved. The sequencing input was PBMCs. The CDR3 here is CASRRLYNEQFF. CDR3 coding DNA: TGTGCCAGCAGGCGCCTCTACAATGAGCAGTTCTTC.